Listed below are T cell receptor beta chains from one sample, sequenced in a study of T cells in Graves' hyperthyroidism and ophthalmopathy. TCRdb re-called the multiplex PCR reads with MiXCR, one entry per CDR3 protein. The table includes about 560,000 distinct CDR3 sequences, 15% to 18% detected once. Sequenced input: blood. The receptors derive from a woman in her twenties or thirties with Graves' hyperthyroidism. Both conserved end residues are part of each CDR3. The order of the fields is V gene, clone size, J gene, D gene, CDR3 DNA, CDR3 protein. A D gene is named only where the DNA matches it firmly. Size is stated for part of the rows, as once, few or many counts, or as a class when the clone is expanded.

TRBV12-5	many	TRBJ1-3	.	TGTGCTAGTGGTTTGGCGGCAGACCCTGGAAACACCATATATTTT	CASGLAADPGNTIYF
TRBV30	many	TRBJ1-2	.	TGTGCCTGGAGTGTAGCCACCTTGCTGACAGGCGGCTACACCTTC	CAWSVATLLTGGYTF
TRBV20-1	many	TRBJ2-1	TRBD2	TGCAGTGCTAGAGACTCGGGACTAGCGGTAAATGAGCAGTTCTTC	CSARDSGLAVNEQFF
TRBV7-2	many	TRBJ2-5	.	TGTGCCAGCAGCTTAACCCGATCACAAGAGACCCAGTACTTC	CASSLTRSQETQYF
TRBV10-3	many	TRBJ2-3	.	TGTGCCATCAGTGCCAGTGAAGGCACAGATACGCAGTATTTT	CAISASEGTDTQYF
TRBV7-2	many	TRBJ2-1	TRBD2	TGTGCCAGCAGCTTACGGGCGGGAGGGCTCGATGAGCAGTTCTTC	CASSLRAGGLDEQFF
TRBV20-1	many	TRBJ2-1	.	TGCAGCTTCTCCGGGATGGCTTCCTACAATGAGCAGTTCTTC	CSFSGMASYNEQFF
TRBV12-3/TRBV12-4	many	TRBJ1-4	.	TGTGCCAGCAGCCCCAGCCGACGGACAGCAAATGAAAAACTGTTTTTT	CASSPSRRTANEKLFF
TRBV2	many	TRBJ2-1	.	TGTGCCAGCAGTGAACTATTAACCCCGCGCAATGAGCAGTTCTTC	CASSELLTPRNEQFF
TRBV12-3/TRBV12-4	many	TRBJ2-3	.	TGTGCCAGCAGTTTCAGGGTTCTGGGTCTCGGCACAGATACGCAGTATTTT	CASSFRVLGLGTDTQYF
TRBV7-7	few	TRBJ2-1	TRBD2	TGTGCCAGCAGCTTAGCGGGACTAGGGGCCCATGAGCAGTTCTTC	CASSLAGLGAHEQFF
TRBV14	.	TRBJ2-2	.	TGTGCCAGCAGCCAAGGGACGGGACGGTACACCGGGGAGCTGTTTTTT	CASSQGTGRYTGELFF
TRBV29-1	.	TRBJ1-1	.	TGCAGCGTTGAAGAGGCAATGAACACTGAAGCTTTCTTT	CSVEEAMNTEAFF
TRBV5-1	many	TRBJ2-3	TRBD2	TGCGCCAGCAGCTTGATGGTAGCGGGAGGCACAGATACGCAGTATTTT	CASSLMVAGGTDTQYF
TRBV20-1	few	TRBJ2-1	.	TGCAGTGCTAGAGCAGCAGGAAGATACAATGAGCAGTTCTTC	CSARAAGRYNEQFF
TRBV30	many	TRBJ2-1	.	TGTGCCTGCCCTTGGGGGGCGGCCTACAATGAGCAGTTCTTC	CACPWGAAYNEQFF
TRBV4-1	.	TRBJ1-5	.	TGCGCCAGCAGCCAAGCTCATTCTACAGGGTATCAGCCCCAGCATTTT	CASSQAHSTGYQPQHF
TRBV11-2	.	TRBJ2-7	.	TGTGCCAGCAGCTTCGCCCCAGGGGAGCGCTACGAGCAGTACTTC	CASSFAPGERYEQYF
TRBV7-2	many	TRBJ1-1	.	TGTGCCAGCAGCCCTGGGCGGTACACTGAAGCTTTCTTT	CASSPGRYTEAFF
TRBV6-1	many	TRBJ2-1	TRBD2	TGTGCCAGCAGGATAACTAGCGGGAGTGGAAATGAGCAGTTCTTC	CASRITSGSGNEQFF
TRBV5-4	few	TRBJ2-7	.	TGTGCCAGCAGCTTAACTCCGGGACCAGGTTACGAGCAGTACTTC	CASSLTPGPGYEQYF
TRBV10-1	.	TRBJ2-3	TRBD2	TGCGCCAGCGAGGGGGGACTAGCGGGAGTAACCTGCACAGATACGCAGTATTTT	CASEGGLAGVTCTDTQYF
TRBV4-2	.	TRBJ2-3	TRBD1	TGTGCCAGCAGCCAAACCGGGACAGGCTTCACAGATACGCAGTATTTT	CASSQTGTGFTDTQYF
TRBV20-1	many	TRBJ2-7	TRBD2	TGCAGTGCTAGAGCAGCGGGAGAATACTACGAGCAGTACTTC	CSARAAGEYYEQYF
TRBV29-1	few	TRBJ1-1	.	TGCAGCGTTGGGGGATTAATAGGCACTGAAGCTTTCTTT	CSVGGLIGTEAFF
TRBV11-1	many	TRBJ2-2	.	TGTGCCAGCAGCTGGGGCAGGGGCACCGGGGAGCTGTTTTTT	CASSWGRGTGELFF
TRBV20-1	.	TRBJ2-3	.	TGCAGTGCTAGTCAAGGGGGGGGGGGAATTGCAGATACGCAGTATTTT	CSASQGGGGIADTQYF
TRBV5-1	few	TRBJ1-2	.	TGCGCCAGCAGCTTGGTAGTAGGGGCGCGCGACTATGGCTACACCTTC	CASSLVVGARDYGYTF
TRBV20-1	many	TRBJ2-1	TRBD2	TGCAGTGCTAAAAATAGCGGGACCGGTGAGCAGTTCTTC	CSAKNSGTGEQFF
TRBV3-1	many	TRBJ2-3	TRBD2	TGTGCCAGCAGCCAACCTAGCGGGATAGGAACAGATACGCAGTATTTT	CASSQPSGIGTDTQYF
TRBV6-6	many	TRBJ2-7	.	TGTGCCAGCAGTTACCTCGAGGGGGACCACTACGAGCAGTACTTC	CASSYLEGDHYEQYF
TRBV4-1	many	TRBJ2-7	TRBD1	TGCGCCAGCAGCCTGGGGACAGGGCACCTTTACGAGCAGTACTTC	CASSLGTGHLYEQYF
TRBV5-1	many	TRBJ2-7	TRBD2	TGCGCCAGCAGCTTGGCCTTGACTAGCGGGACCTACGAGCAGTACTTC	CASSLALTSGTYEQYF
TRBV30	many	TRBJ1-1	TRBD1	TGTGCCTGGGTCACAGGGGGTGACACTGAAGCTTTCTTT	CAWVTGGDTEAFF
TRBV6-5	many	TRBJ2-1	.	TGTGCCAGCAGTTACTCTTCCGGGAGTGTCTACAATGAGCAGTTCTTC	CASSYSSGSVYNEQFF
TRBV20-1	many	TRBJ2-7	TRBD2	TGCAGTGCTACGAAGCGGGAGGGCCACAACGAGCAGTACTTC	CSATKREGHNEQYF
TRBV2	many	TRBJ1-2	.	TGTGCCAGCAGTGAACAGGGGACCTATGGCTACACCTTC	CASSEQGTYGYTF
TRBV20-1	many	TRBJ1-1	.	TGCAGTGCTAGAGATCGCCAGCGACCGAACACTGAAGCTTTCTTT	CSARDRQRPNTEAFF
TRBV4-2	.	TRBJ2-2	.	TGTGCCAGCAGCCAGTCCGGGGAGCTGTTTTTT	CASSQSGELFF
TRBV11-2	many	TRBJ2-3	.	TGTGCCAGCAGCTTGGACCTAGGGACTGGCACAGATACGCAGTATTTT	CASSLDLGTGTDTQYF
TRBV20-1	many	TRBJ2-7	.	TGCAGTGCTCTCGCGTTAGGTTCCTACGAGCAGTACTTC	CSALALGSYEQYF
TRBV11-2	many	TRBJ2-3	TRBD2	TGTGCCAGCAGCTTAGCACTAGCGGGAGTGGATACGCAGTATTTT	CASSLALAGVDTQYF
TRBV3-1	many	TRBJ1-1	.	TGTGCCAGCAGCCAAGTCCAGGGCATCACTGAAGCTTTCTTT	CASSQVQGITEAFF
TRBV27	many	TRBJ2-5	.	TGTGCCAGCAGTCTCGGACAGAACCAAGAGACCCAGTACTTC	CASSLGQNQETQYF
TRBV12-5	few	TRBJ2-1	.	TGTGCTAGTGGTTTGAACTCCTACAATGAGCAGTTCTTC	CASGLNSYNEQFF
TRBV28	many	TRBJ1-1	.	TGTGCCAGCAGCCTCTGGGGAGGGACGGAGAACACTGAAGCTTTCTTT	CASSLWGGTENTEAFF
TRBV19	few	TRBJ2-2	.	TGTGCCAGTACCATAGATCTAGCGATGAACACCGGGGAGCTGTTTTTT	CASTIDLAMNTGELFF
TRBV29-1	many	TRBJ2-7	.	TGCAGCGGAGGGGCAGGGAGGAACGAGCAGTACTTC	CSGGAGRNEQYF
TRBV27	many	TRBJ2-5	.	TGTGCCAGCAGTGTAGGACCGTTCGAGACCCAGTACTTC	CASSVGPFETQYF
TRBV10-3	few	TRBJ2-2	.	TGTGCCATCAGTCGTTCCTCAGGGTCGGCGAACACCGGGGAGCTGTTTTTT	CAISRSSGSANTGELFF
TRBV25-1	few	TRBJ2-1	TRBD2	TGTGCCAGCAGTGAATCTAGGGCTAGCGGGATAGTTGAGCAGTTCTTC	CASSESRASGIVEQFF
TRBV29-1	.	TRBJ2-1	.	TGCAGCGTTGCGGGACTCTCCTACAATGAGCAGTTCTTC	CSVAGLSYNEQFF
TRBV6-1	few	TRBJ2-3	.	TGTGCCAGCAGAAAAAACCCGCTAGCGTTTTTAACAGATACGCAGTATTTT	CASRKNPLAFLTDTQYF
TRBV6-1	.	TRBJ1-1	.	TGTGCCAGCATTGGCAGATTGAACACTGAAGCTTTCTTT	CASIGRLNTEAFF